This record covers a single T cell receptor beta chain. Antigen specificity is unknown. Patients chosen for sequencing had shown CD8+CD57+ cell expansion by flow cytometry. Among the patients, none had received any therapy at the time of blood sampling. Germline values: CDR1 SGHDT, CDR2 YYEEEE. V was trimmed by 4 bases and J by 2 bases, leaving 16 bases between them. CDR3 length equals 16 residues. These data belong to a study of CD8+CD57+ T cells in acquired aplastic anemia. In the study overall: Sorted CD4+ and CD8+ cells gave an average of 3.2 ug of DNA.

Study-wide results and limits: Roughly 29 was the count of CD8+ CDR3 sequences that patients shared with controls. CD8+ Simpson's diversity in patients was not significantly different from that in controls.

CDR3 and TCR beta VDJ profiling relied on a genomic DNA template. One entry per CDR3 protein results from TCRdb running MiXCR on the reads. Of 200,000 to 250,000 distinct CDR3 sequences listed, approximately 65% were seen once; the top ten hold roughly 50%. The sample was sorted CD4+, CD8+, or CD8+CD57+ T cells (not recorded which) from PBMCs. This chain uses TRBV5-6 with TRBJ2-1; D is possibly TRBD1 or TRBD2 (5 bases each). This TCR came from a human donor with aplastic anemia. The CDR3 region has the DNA TGTGCCAGCAGCCGGGACCCCCAACCTACCTACAATGAGCAGTTCTTC. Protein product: CASSRDPQPTYNEQFF.